The 22 T cell receptor beta chains below were found in one sample sequenced in a study of cytomegalovirus exposure and HLA in healthy donors. The primer mix had 60 Vbeta and 13 Jbeta primers. Generated by immunoSEQ multiplex PCR, the TCRdb table keeps only in-frame clones and is missing some. The table has approximately 150,000 clones, 65% to 90% seen once; the top ten hold 2.3%. Sequenced material: PBMCs. Receptors were obtained from a male donor in good health and CMV-seronegative.

V gene TRBV4-1 combines with J gene TRBJ1-5; 9 bases are a match to TRBD1. With 1 base clipped from V and 2 bases from J, the junction kept 6 bases outside the gene matches. The germline V gene has CDR1 MGHRA and CDR2 YSYEKL. The length of the CDR3 is 17 residues. The CDR3: CASSQGRTGAGNQPQHF. The CDR3 DNA reads TGCGCCAGCAGCCAAGGGCGGACAGGGGCGGGCAATCAGCCCCAGCATTTT.

V is TRBV2 and J is TRBJ2-4; possible D gene TRBD1, 5 bases. Trimming left V 5 bases short and J 0 bases short, with 8 bases between. Germline values: CDR1 SNHLY, CDR2 FYNNEI. This CDR3 has 14 residues. The CDR3 loop reads CASSRTLAKNIQYF. The CDR3 coding sequence is TGTGCCAGCAGTAGGACACTAGCCAAAAACATTCAGTACTTC.

This clone has more than one count but fewer than ten. The chain has TRBV11-2 and TRBJ2-5, with unresolved D. CDR1 is SGHAT, CDR2 FQNNGV, per germline. The V gene lost 1 base and the J gene lost 1 base, with 4 bases spanning the gap. The CDR3 has 13 amino acids. CDR3 nucleotides: TGTGCCAGCAGCTTAGTCCGCCAAGAGACCCAGTACTTC. It is translated as CASSLVRQETQYF.

This sequence joins TRBV5-4 and TRBJ2-7, with TRBD1 as a possible D gene (6 bases). Trimming removed 4 bases at V and 2 bases at J, with 10 bases between. Germline values: CDR1 SGHNT, CDR2 YYREEE (reference sequence). CDR3 size: 13 residues. CDR3 sequence (DNA): TGTGCCAGCAGCGCGGACAGAACCTACGAGCAGTACTTC. It yields the protein CASSADRTYEQYF.

There are a few counts of this clone. The rearrangement uses TRBV5-4 and TRBJ2-1; 16 bases agree with TRBD2. This CDR3 is built from 13 residues. Germline CDR1 and CDR2: SGHNT and YYREEE (reference sequence). V was clipped by 10 bases and J by 10 bases; unmatched bases: 5. The CDR3 DNA sequence: TGTGCCCAGGGACTAGCGGGGGGGGACGAGCAGTTCTTC. It codes for CAQGLAGGDEQFF.

This chain uses TRBV7-2 with TRBJ2-3; 7 bases agree with TRBD1. This CDR3 spans 17 amino acids. V dropped 0 bases and J dropped 3; count of bases not matched to a gene: 9. CDR1 is SGHTA, CDR2 FQGNSA, per germline. CDR3 in DNA: TGTGCCAGCAGCTTAGCGCAAACAGGGGTACGGACAGATACGCAGTATTTT. Translated: CASSLAQTGVRTDTQYF. Variable domain in full (rest from reference TRBV7-2 and TRBJ2-3): GAGVSQSPSNKVTEKGKDVELRCDPISGHTALYWYRQSLGQGLEFLIYFQGNSAPDKSGLPSDRFSAERTGGSVSTLTIQRTQQEDSAVYLCASSLAQTGVRTDTQYFGPGTRLTVL.

V is TRBV15 and J is TRBJ2-2; a possible D gene is TRBD2 (5 bases). The CDR3 has 15 residues. Germline assignment: CDR1 LNHNV and CDR2 YYDKDF (reference sequence). Trimming left V 8 bases short and J 4 bases short, with 17 bases between. For the CDR3, the DNA is TGTGCCACCCTCGCCAGCGGCCGGGGCACCGGGGAGCTGTTTTTT. This codes for CATLASGRGTGELFF.

The chain employs TRBV28 and TRBJ1-6, with no clear D. The V gene lost 7 bases and the J gene lost 10 bases, with 20 bases spanning the gap. This CDR3 has 15 amino acids. The germline V gene has CDR1 MDHEN and CDR2 SYDVKM. CDR3 coding DNA: TGTGCCAGCAAATCGGGGAGTAGATATGGATCACCCCTCCACTTT. This translates into CASKSGSRYGSPLHF. Full variable domain (remainder filled in from reference TRBV28 and TRBJ1-6): DVKVTQSSRYLVKRTGEKVFLECVQDMDHENMFWYRQDPGLGLRLIYFSYDVKMKEKGDIPEGYSVSREKKERFSLILESASTNQTSMYLCASKSGSRYGSPLHFGNGTRLTVT.

This clone was seen a handful of times. The rearrangement links TRBV6-5 to TRBJ1-5; TRBD1 aligns across 7 bases. V dropped 10 bases and J dropped 4; count of bases not matched to a gene: 10. This CDR3 spans 14 amino acids. CDR1 is MNHEY, CDR2 SVGAGI, per germline. The CDR3 sequence is CATSFRDRNQPQHF. The CDR3 nucleotides are TGTGCCACCTCGTTCCGGGACAGAAATCAGCCCCAGCATTTT.

V usage is TRBV19 and J usage is TRBJ1-1, with 8 bases aligning to TRBD1. V was clipped by 6 bases and J by 2 bases; unmatched bases: 5. The CDR3 is 14 amino acids. CDR1 is LNHDA, CDR2 SQIVND, per germline (reference sequence). The chain's CDR3 is CASRMGQANTEAFF. The CDR3, as DNA: TGTGCCAGTAGAATGGGACAGGCAAACACTGAAGCTTTCTTT. The variable domain in full, completed from reference TRBV19 and TRBJ1-1, reads DGGITQSPKYLFRKEGQNVTLSCEQNLNHDAMYWYRQDPGQGLRLIYYSQIVNDFQKGDIAEGYSVSREKKESFPLTVTSAQKNPTAFYLCASRMGQANTEAFFGQGTRLTVV.

The chain combines TRBV5-1 with TRBJ2-7, with 10 bases matching TRBD1. CDR3 length: 15 amino acids. Looked up from germline, CDR1 is SGHRS and CDR2 is YFSETQ. V dropped 0 bases and J dropped 6; count of bases not matched to a gene: 6. CDR3 nucleotide sequence: TGCGCCAGCAGCTTGGGGGTGACAGGGGGCGCCGAGCAGTACTTC. It is translated as CASSLGVTGGAEQYF.

This sequence joins TRBV9 and TRBJ2-1; 8 bases line up with TRBD2. Losses at the gene ends were 4 bases for V and 8 bases for J; bases not matched to a gene: 11. CDR1 SGDLS and CDR2 YYNGEE come from the germline V gene. This CDR3 has 15 amino acids. The CDR3 reads CASSLGPGGGDEQFF. The CDR3 DNA follows: TGTGCCAGCAGCCTCGGTCCGGGGGGGGGCGATGAGCAGTTCTTC.

This sequence joins TRBV19 and TRBJ2-5, with D unclear. The germline V gene has CDR1 LNHDA and CDR2 SQIVND (reference sequence). This CDR3 contains 14 residues. The ends were cut back, 8 bases at V and 7 bases at J, with 20 bases in the middle. DNA for the CDR3: TGTGCCAGTCGCGACAACTCCCTCTCTGGGACCCAGTACTTC. Its protein is CASRDNSLSGTQYF.

V is TRBV7-8 and J is TRBJ2-1, with 7 positions matching TRBD2. V shed 1 base, J shed 8 bases, and the junction held 2 bases outside the gene matches. This CDR3 region has 13 residues. The germline V gene has CDR1 SGHVS and CDR2 FQNEAQ. CDR3 region: CASSLGLADEQFF. The CDR3, as DNA: TGTGCCAGCAGCTTAGGACTAGCTGATGAGCAGTTCTTC. Full variable domain (missing parts from reference TRBV7-8 and TRBJ2-1): GAGVSQSPRYKVAKRGQDVALRCDPISGHVSLFWYQQALGQGPEFLTYFQNEAQLDKSGLPSDRFFAERPEGSVSTLKIQRTQQEDSAVYLCASSLGLADEQFFGPGTRLTVL.

The gene calls are TRBV27 and TRBJ2-1; possible D gene TRBD1, 6 bases. The length of the CDR3 is 15 residues. Germline CDR1 MNHEY, CDR2 SMNVEV (reference sequence). The V end was cut by 2 bases, the J end by 5 bases, with 13 bases between. The CDR3 spells CASSLTGNGHNEQFF. CDR3 nucleotides: TGTGCCAGCAGTTTAACAGGGAACGGGCACAATGAGCAGTTCTTC.

This sequence joins TRBV9 and TRBJ2-1; D unresolved. The V gene lost 0 bases and the J gene lost 5 bases, with 9 bases spanning the gap. From germline, CDR1 is SGDLS and CDR2 YYNGEE. There are 14 residues in the CDR3. CDR3 nucleotides: TGTGCCAGCAGCGTAGTTCCAGGCAACAATGAGCAGTTCTTC. It specifies CASSVVPGNNEQFF.

The V call is TRBV7-2, the J call TRBJ2-7; 13 bases are shared with TRBD2. V lost 5 bases and J lost 3; bases outside the gene matches: 7. CDR3 length: 16 residues. Germline V gene data show CDR1 as SGHTA and CDR2 as FQGNSA. The CDR3 bases are TGTGCCAGCAGCGCAGGGACTAGCGGGACCCTCTACGAGCAGTACTTC. Translating gives CASSAGTSGTLYEQYF. The complete variable domain, with remaining parts taken from reference TRBV7-2 and TRBJ2-7, reads GAGVSQSPSNKVTEKGKDVELRCDPISGHTALYWYRQSLGQGLEFLIYFQGNSAPDKSGLPSDRFSAERTGGSVSTLTIQRTQQEDSAVYLCASSAGTSGTLYEQYFGPGTRLTVT.

The V call is TRBV7-6, the J call TRBJ1-1; D may be TRBD1 (6 bases). Trimming pared 3 bases from V and 5 bases from J, leaving 7 bases between. Germline values: CDR1 SGHVS, CDR2 FNYEAQ. The CDR3 spans 12 residues. CDR3 in amino acids: CASSLDSTEAFF. The CDR3 DNA reads TGTGCCAGCAGCTTGGACAGTACTGAAGCTTTCTTT.

The chain recombines TRBV10-3 with TRBJ2-1; 16 positions agree with TRBD2. V dropped 2 bases and J dropped 7; count of bases not matched to a gene: 8. The CDR3 has 18 residues. Germline V lookup: CDR1 ENHRY, CDR2 SYGVKD. CDR3 loop: CAISELPGLAGGRNEQFF. The CDR3 bases are TGTGCCATCAGTGAGCTTCCGGGACTAGCGGGGGGGCGTAATGAGCAGTTCTTC.

This chain uses TRBV7-2 with TRBJ2-7; D might be TRBD1 (6 bases). The germline V and J ends were trimmed by 5 bases and 3 bases, with 11 bases remaining between them. Germline assignment: CDR1 SGHTA and CDR2 FQGNSA. The CDR3 runs to 13 residues. CDR3 coding DNA: TGTGCCAGCAGCCGGACAGCTATCTACGAGCAGTACTTC. It translates to CASSRTAIYEQYF.

The J gene is TRBJ1-3, the V gene TRBV7-9; D is unclear. This CDR3 comprises 17 residues. V lost 6 bases to trimming and J lost 0 bases, with 18 bases between them. The germline gives CDR1 SEHNR, CDR2 FQNEAQ (reference sequence). This CDR3 reads CASRPPEISGSGNTIYF. The CDR3 DNA sequence: TGTGCCAGCAGGCCACCGGAGATTTCTGGCTCTGGAAACACCATATATTTT.

The chain couples TRBV7-8 to TRBJ2-2, with TRBD2 matching over 14 bases. The germline CDR1 and CDR2 sequences are SGHVS and FQNEAQ. CDR3 length: 17 amino acids. V lost 2 bases to trimming and J lost 6 bases; unmatched junction nucleotides: 5. The CDR3 protein is CASSLSGTSGGSGELFF. In DNA, the CDR3 is TGTGCCAGCAGCTTATCCGGGACTAGCGGGGGATCCGGGGAGCTGTTTTTT.